This record covers a single T cell receptor beta chain. Its antigen is as yet unknown. TCRdb's copy holds only in-frame clones and misses some; the assay was immunoSEQ multiplex PCR. The table lists about 110,000 clones, approximately 86% of them singletons. This entry belongs to a study of T cell responses to AZD1222 COVID-19 vaccine. Study background: Second-dose intervals near 4 or 12 weeks were combined. Findings and limits, study-wide: Rises in breadth and depth of Spike-specific TCRs came after two AZD1222 doses. All repertoire sampling was performed exclusively after the peak T cell response. The reported proportion of spike-specific TCRs targeting unmutated variant regions was nearly half.

The specimen comprised peripheral blood, sampled on day 0 of AZD1222 vaccination. The sequence was obtained from an adult in good health.

CDR3 DNA sequence: TGTGCCAGCAGTTCCTGGGGGGGGATACAAGAGACCCAGTACTTC. Translating it yields CASSSWGGIQETQYF. The J gene is TRBJ2-5, the V gene TRBV27; 7 bases are a match to TRBD2. Germline trimming cut 4 bases from V and 2 bases from J; bases unmatched to any gene: 7. Per the germline V gene, CDR1 is MNHEY and CDR2 is SMNVEV (reference sequence). CDR3 length equals 15 residues.